The next 13 T cell receptor beta chains were all read from a single sample in a study of T cells in Graves' hyperthyroidism and ophthalmopathy. Using RNA transcripts as the source, TCR beta CDR3 regions were amplified. The HTBI primer set was used in a first-round RT-PCR of the TCR CDR3. From the multiplex PCR reads, TCRdb called clonotypes with MiXCR, one entry per CDR3 protein. The profile shows around 520,000 distinct CDR3 sequences, around a quarter of them singletons. The sample was blood. The receptors derive from a woman under 40 with Graves' ophthalmopathy.

The rearrangement joins TRBV7-6 to TRBJ1-5; D is unclear. With 5 bases removed from V and 4 bases from J, the gap between germline ends came to 15 bases. CDR1 and CDR2 from the germline V gene are SGHVS and FNYEAQ. This CDR3 is 15 amino acids long. This chain's CDR3 is CASSPKSGVNQPQHF. The CDR3 DNA sequence: TGTGCCAGCAGCCCAAAGTCAGGTGTTAATCAGCCCCAGCATTTT.

The chain carries TRBV15 and TRBJ1-6; no reliable D call. CDR3 length: 13 amino acids. Germline V gives CDR1 LNHNV, CDR2 YYDKDF (reference sequence). Trimming took 0 bases from V and 11 from J, leaving 8 bases between them. CDR3 in DNA: TGTGCCACCAGCAGAGATCTTGATCCACCCCTCCACTTT. Protein: CATSRDLDPPLHF.

This sequence joins TRBV29-1 and TRBJ2-1, with D perhaps matching TRBD2 (7 bases). This CDR3 is 13 amino acids long. Germline loops: CDR1 SQVTM, CDR2 ANQGSEA. V lost 7 bases to trimming and J lost 10 bases, with 20 bases between them. This CDR3 is CSANEGGGQEQFF. Written as DNA, the CDR3 is TGCAGCGCCAACGAGGGGGGGGGGCAAGAGCAGTTCTTC.

This clonotype was found many times. The V and J genes are TRBV5-5 and TRBJ1-2; TRBD1 agrees at 8 bases. The germline gives CDR1 SGHKS, CDR2 YYEKEE (reference sequence). V shed 4 bases, J shed 5 bases, and the junction held 13 bases outside the gene matches. The CDR3 is made up of 16 amino acids. CDR3: CASSLDRVPTGYGYTF. CDR3 DNA sequence: TGTGCCAGCAGCCTGGACAGGGTCCCCACGGGTTATGGCTACACCTTC.

This clonotype was counted ten times or more. The rearrangement joins TRBV28 to TRBJ1-5; TRBD1 matches 8 bases. V gave up 4 bases and J gave up 2 bases; unmatched junction bases: 4. The CDR3 has 15 amino acids. Germline-derived CDR1 and CDR2 are MDHEN and SYDVKM. The CDR3 DNA is TGTGCCAGCAGTTCGGCAGGGGGCGGCAATCAGCCCCAGCATTTT. Residues: CASSSAGGGNQPQHF.

The CDR3 loop reads CASSLGGGTGEQYF. CDR3 sequence (DNA): TGCGCCAGCAGCTTGGGTGGAGGCACGGGCGAGCAGTACTTC. J is TRBJ2-7 and V is TRBV5-1, with TRBD2 as a possible D gene (5 bases). Germline CDR1 and CDR2: SGHRS and YFSETQ. CDR3 length equals 14 residues. Trimming shortened V by 0 bases and J by 6 bases, and 13 bases separated the two germline ends.

This clonotype came up a few times. The J gene is TRBJ2-7, the V gene TRBV11-2, with D unclear. The germline V gene encodes CDR1 SGHAT and CDR2 FQNNGV. Trimming removed 0 bases at V and 6 bases at J, with 6 bases between. This CDR3 contains 12 residues. The CDR3 is CASSLDRTEQYF. CDR3 in DNA: TGTGCCAGCAGCTTAGACAGGACCGAGCAGTACTTC. The entire variable domain, with the rest obtained from reference TRBV11-2 and TRBJ2-7, is as follows: EAGVAQSPRYKIIEKRQSVAFWCNPISGHATLYWYQQILGQGPKLLIQFQNNGVVDDSQLPKDRFSAERLKGVDSTLKIQPAKLEDSAVYLCASSLDRTEQYFGPGTRLTVT.

This clonotype was counted ten times or more. This chain uses TRBV6-1 with TRBJ1-2; D not certain. Trimming left V 6 bases short and J 8 bases short, with 13 bases between. In germline, CDR1 is MNHNS, CDR2 SASEGT. CDR3 size: 12 residues. The CDR3 spells CASSPGLRGYTF. CDR3 nucleotides: TGTGCCAGCAGCCCAGGATTGCGCGGCTACACCTTC.

This clonotype appeared many times. This chain uses TRBV20-1 with TRBJ2-2; TRBD2 matches 10 bases. V shed 0 bases, J shed 5 bases, and the junction held 9 bases outside the gene matches. The CDR3 contains 17 residues. Germline V gene data show CDR1 as DFQATT and CDR2 as SNEGSKA (reference sequence). CDR3 nucleotides: TGCAGTGCTAGAGATAACCTGCTAGCGGGGGAGACCGGGGAGCTGTTTTTT. Translation gives CSARDNLLAGETGELFF.

This clonotype was seen ten or more times. The J gene is TRBJ2-5, the V gene TRBV25-1; 10 positions agree with TRBD1. CDR3 size: 15 residues. Germline V gene lookup returns CDR1 MGHDK and CDR2 SYGVNS. V was pared by 9 bases and J by 4 bases, with 11 bases of the junction left unmatched. CDR3 coding DNA: TGTGCCAGGACCTCTCGGGACAGGGGTGGAGAGACCCAGTACTTC. Its translation is CARTSRDRGGETQYF. Together with reference TRBV25-1 and TRBJ2-5, the CDR3 gives the full variable domain: EADIYQTPRYLVIGTGKKITLECSQTMGHDKMYWYQQDPGMELHLIHYSYGVNSTEKGDLSSESTVSRIRTEHFPLTLESARPSHTSQYLCARTSRDRGGETQYFGPGTRLLVL.

This clonotype was found a few times. CDR3 residues: CASSRGQGIRYGYTF. In DNA, the CDR3 is TGTGCCAGTAGTCGAGGACAGGGAATCCGCTATGGCTACACCTTC. The rearrangement joins TRBV19 to TRBJ1-2, with 8 bases that match TRBD1. This CDR3 contains 15 residues. Trimming took 5 bases from V and 4 from J; bases not matched to a gene: 9. The germline gives CDR1 LNHDA, CDR2 SQIVND (reference sequence).

This clonotype was observed at least ten times. The V gene is TRBV6-2 or TRBV6-3, the J gene TRBJ2-7; D tentatively fits TRBD1 or TRBD2 (7 bases each). This CDR3 is 12 amino acids long. Germline V CDR1 and CDR2: MNHEY, SVGEGT. The V end lost 11 bases, the J end lost 2 bases, and 13 bases lay between the germline ends. The CDR3 here is CAGGGTAYEQYF. The CDR3 nucleotides are TGTGCCGGGGGGGGGACAGCCTACGAGCAGTACTTC.

This clonotype was recorded many times. J is TRBJ1-1 and V is TRBV12-3 or TRBV12-4; TRBD1 might be the D (5 bases). The CDR3 covers 16 residues. The V and J ends lost 4 bases and 4 bases respectively, with 19 bases between them. As DNA, the CDR3 is TGTGCCAGCAGTTCCCCGATTCGAGCCAGGGTCACTGAAGCTTTCTTT. Translation: CASSSPIRARVTEAFF.